These 13 T cell receptor beta chains share one sample of origin, sequenced in a study of beta chain features in type 1 diabetes. Study results and caveats: For Type 1 diabetes patients, all four CD4+ subsets carried TCRB CDR3s that were moderately but significantly shorter.

The whole isolated RNA underwent reverse transcription, so sequencing captured expressed TCRB transcripts. The assay was immunoSEQ multiplex PCR, and TCRdb's table has in-frame clones only and misses some. The sample has tens of thousands of clones; 49% are singletons. Antigens of these TCRs are unknown. The sequenced material came from central memory CD4+ T cells from blood. These receptors all come from a man aged 30 to 45 with type 1 diabetes.

The chain is built from TRBV13 and TRBJ1-6; tentative D call: TRBD1 (6 bases). The CDR3 sequence is 16 residues long. The V gene's germline CDR1 is PRHDT and CDR2 FYEKMQ (reference sequence). Trimming took 6 bases from V and 7 from J, leaving 19 bases between them. The CDR3 bases are TGTGCCAGCAGTCCCCTTGGGGGGGCTGGGAATTCACCCCTCCACTTT. This sequence encodes CASSPLGGAGNSPLHF.

V is TRBV10-3 and J is TRBJ2-1; 10 nucleotides agree with TRBD2. V lost 4 bases, J lost 7 bases, and 4 bases stayed unmatched. Germline assignment: CDR1 ENHRY and CDR2 SYGVKD. The CDR3 consists of 14 residues. CDR3 in amino acids: CAISGLAGENEQFF. Here the CDR3 DNA reads TGTGCCATCAGTGGGCTAGCGGGAGAGAATGAGCAGTTCTTC.

The genes are TRBV2 and TRBJ1-1, with 8 bases aligning to TRBD1. The germline gives CDR1 SNHLY, CDR2 FYNNEI. The CDR3 length is 14 residues. The junction had 4 bases not matched to a gene; V was cut back by 7 bases and J by 0 bases. The CDR3 bases are TGTGCCAGCATCTCGGACAGGGTGAACACTGAAGCTTTCTTT. It translates to CASISDRVNTEAFF.

This clone has a handful of counts. CDR3 DNA: TGTGCCAGCAGCTTAGCCTATTCATCCAACGAGCAGTACTTC. As protein: CASSLAYSSNEQYF. The chain has TRBV7-9 and TRBJ2-7; D is undetermined. Trimming left V 0 bases short and J 5 bases short, with 11 bases between. Per the germline V gene, CDR1 is SEHNR and CDR2 is FQNEAQ (reference sequence). The CDR3 has 14 amino acids.

The chain is built from TRBV5-4 and TRBJ2-3; D gene uncertain. From germline, CDR1 is SGHNT and CDR2 YYREEE (reference sequence). CDR3 length equals 16 residues. V gave up 0 bases and J gave up 0 bases, with 11 bases separating them. CDR3 DNA sequence: TGTGCCAGCAGCTTGGAGGCTCCGAGGAGCACAGATACGCAGTATTTT. Protein sequence: CASSLEAPRSTDTQYF.

The J gene is TRBJ2-3, the V gene TRBV29-1; D is unclear. V dropped 2 bases and J dropped 2 bases, with 8 bases sitting between them. This CDR3 has 13 amino acids. CDR1 and CDR2 (germline): SQVTM, ANQGSEA. CDR3 coding DNA: TGCAGCGTTGAACCGGTGTCCACAGATACGCAGTATTTT. Protein: CSVEPVSTDTQYF.

This clone was counted a few times. One junction end disagrees with the germline gene, perhaps due to a read error. The chain employs TRBV6-1 and TRBJ2-7; 11 bases align to TRBD2. Germline CDR1 reads MNHNS; CDR2 reads SASEGT. CDR3 length equals 11 residues. CDR3 bases: TGTGCCAGCAGTGAGACTAGCGGGGCTCTCTTC. Amino acids: CASSETSGALF.

Only a few counts were recorded for this clone. This chain connects TRBV11-3 to TRBJ2-2, with 9 nucleotides matching TRBD2. The trim removed 5 bases at V and 1 base at J, leaving 2 bases unmatched. CDR1 SGHNT and CDR2 YENEEA come from the germline V gene. The CDR3 spans 15 residues. The CDR3: CASSPSGVNTGELFF. The CDR3 bases are TGTGCCAGCAGCCCTAGCGGGGTGAACACCGGGGAGCTGTTTTTT. Full variable domain (outside the CDR3, taken from reference TRBV11-3 and TRBJ2-2): EAGVVQSPRYKIIEKKQPVAFWCNPISGHNTLYWYLQNLGQGPELLIRYENEEAVDDSQLPKDRFSAERLKGVDSTLKIQPAELGDSAVYLCASSPSGVNTGELFFGEGSRLTVL.

The chain employs TRBV19 and TRBJ1-1; D remains unclear. CDR1 and CDR2 from the germline V gene are LNHDA and SQIVND (reference sequence). V lost 2 bases and J 5 bases, leaving 9 bases between the germline ends. The CDR3 consists of 13 residues. Written as DNA, the CDR3 is TGTGCCAGTAGTATAAGCTCGGGAACTGAAGCTTTCTTT. Its translation is CASSISSGTEAFF.

There are a few counts of this clone. The V call is TRBV6-1, the J call TRBJ2-1; tentatively, D is TRBD2 (6 bases). Germline lookup yields CDR1 MNHNS and CDR2 SASEGT. This CDR3 spans 15 amino acids. Trimming cost V 4 bases and J 4 bases, with 14 bases left between them. The CDR3 here is CASSGDWTIYNEQFF. Written as DNA, the CDR3 is TGTGCCAGCAGTGGGGATTGGACTATTTACAATGAGCAGTTCTTC.

This clone was seen repeatedly, ten times or more. The rearrangement uses TRBV7-9 and TRBJ2-4; 7 bases line up with TRBD2. The CDR3 has 15 amino acids. Germline loops: CDR1 SEHNR, CDR2 FQNEAQ (reference sequence). J gave up 1 base and V 0 bases, and 0 bases lay outside the gene matches. For the CDR3, the DNA is TGTGCCAGCAGCTTAGCCGGGGGGGCCAAAAACATTCAGTACTTC. Protein product: CASSLAGGAKNIQYF.

The V and J genes are TRBV5-1 and TRBJ2-7; TRBD1 matches at 10 bases. Germline trimming cut 4 bases from V and 7 bases from J; bases unmatched to any gene: 11. Germline V gene data show CDR1 as SGHRS and CDR2 as YFSETQ. This CDR3 has 15 amino acids. CDR3 loop: CASSATGTGVGEQYF. CDR3 coding DNA: TGCGCCAGCAGCGCCACCGGGACAGGGGTAGGAGAGCAGTACTTC.

This chain's CDR3 is CALGPLDYGYTF. Written as DNA, the CDR3 is TGTGCCCTTGGGCCCTTGGACTATGGCTACACCTTC. The rearrangement links TRBV7-9 to TRBJ1-2, with D hard to call. Per germline, CDR1 SEHNR and CDR2 FQNEAQ (reference sequence). Trimming took off 11 bases at V and 3 bases at J, with 13 bases between the two ends. The length of the CDR3 is 12 residues. The full variable domain, in which reference TRBV7-9 and TRBJ1-2 provide the parts outside the CDR3, is DTGVSQNPRHKITKRGQNVTFRCDPISEHNRLYWYRQTLGQGPEFLTYFQNEAQLEKSRLLSDRFSAERPKGSFSTLEIQRTEQGDSAMYLCALGPLDYGYTFGSGTRLTVV.